Here is one TCR beta chain with its context. Unique molecular identifiers were incorporated during preparation of the TCRbeta library. TCRdb passed the PCR reads through MiXCR, listing each CDR3 protein once. The sample consists of about 500,000 distinct CDR3 sequences, about 30% of them appearing once. The V and J ends lost 4 bases and 6 bases respectively, with 9 bases between them. CDR3 size: 13 residues. Germline V gene sequence: CDR1 KGHSH, CDR2 LQKENI. This record belongs to a study of T-cell reconstitution after alpha-beta-depleted transplantation in children. V and J are TRBV18 and TRBJ2-2; tentative D call: TRBD2 (6 bases). The TCR sequence derives from a human donor who donated a stem cell graft to a child with aplastic anemia. This material consisted of PBMCs from the stem cell graft donor, taken from the stem cell graft. The CDR3 loop reads CASSRGVPGELFF. CDR3 sequence (DNA): TGTGCCAGCTCACGCGGGGTTCCCGGGGAGCTGTTTTTT.